A single sample is the source of the 14 T cell receptor beta chains below, sequenced in a study of blood T cell repertoires in COVID-19. Sequencing used immunoSEQ multiplex PCR; TCRdb keeps in-frame clones, though not all of them. The sample shows a few hundred thousand clones, about 88% of them seen only once. Sample: PBMCs or T cells enriched from blood (not recorded which). These receptors were taken from a woman between 40 and 55 years old who had recovered from COVID-19.

This clone turned up a few times. This chain connects TRBV9 to TRBJ2-1, with 8 bases lining up with TRBD2. Losses at the gene ends were 0 bases for V and 4 bases for J; bases not matched to a gene: 6. The CDR3 sequence is 16 residues long. Per the germline V gene, CDR1 is SGDLS and CDR2 is YYNGEE. The CDR3: CASSVALSGGYNEQFF. The CDR3 DNA reads TGTGCCAGCAGCGTAGCTTTGAGCGGGGGTTACAATGAGCAGTTCTTC.

V usage is TRBV9 and J usage is TRBJ2-6, with a weak D call TRBD2 (5 bases). CDR1 is SGDLS, CDR2 YYNGEE, per germline. There are 15 residues in the CDR3. V lost 2 bases, J lost 3 bases, and 9 bases lay in between. In DNA, the CDR3 is TGTGCCAGCAGCGTTAGAGCGGTTGGGGCCAACGTCCTGACTTTC. Encoded protein: CASSVRAVGANVLTF.

V gene TRBV24-1 combines with J gene TRBJ2-2, with D possibly TRBD1 on 6 matching bases. In germline, CDR1 is KGHDR, CDR2 SFDVKD. The CDR3 extends over 14 amino acids. The germline V and J ends were trimmed by 6 bases and 7 bases, with 14 bases remaining between them. The CDR3 nucleotides read TGTGCCACCAGTAAAACAGGGCAGGTCGGGGAGCTGTTTTTT. This codes for CATSKTGQVGELFF.

This clone occurred a few times. The CDR3 region is CASSQPTSGRATDTQYF. DNA of the CDR3: TGCGCCAGCAGCCAACCTACTAGCGGGAGGGCCACAGATACGCAGTATTTT. The V call is TRBV4-1, the J call TRBJ2-3; 13 nucleotides agree with TRBD2. This CDR3 contains 17 residues. The trim removed 2 bases at V and 2 bases at J, leaving 4 bases unmatched. Per germline, CDR1 MGHRA and CDR2 YSYEKL.

The chain's CDR3 is CATSRGRGGYEQYF. The CDR3 coding sequence is TGTGCCACCAGCAGAGGGCGGGGGGGTTACGAGCAGTACTTC. The chain is built from TRBV15 and TRBJ2-7; TRBD2 aligns across 9 bases. Germline CDR1 is LNHNV and CDR2 is YYDKDF (reference sequence). J gave up 4 bases and V 1 base, and 2 bases lay outside the gene matches. CDR3 length: 14 residues.

The chain has TRBV7-9 and TRBJ1-2; 8 bases map to TRBD1. This CDR3 has 14 residues. Germline V gene data show CDR1 as SEHNR and CDR2 as FQNEAQ (reference sequence). J gave up 3 bases and V 5 bases, and 5 bases lay outside the gene matches. This CDR3 is CASSTGQGYYGYTF. Here the CDR3 DNA reads TGTGCCAGCAGCACCGGACAGGGATACTATGGCTACACCTTC.

This clone was recorded only once. The rearrangement links TRBV29-1 to TRBJ2-2, with 7 nucleotides matching TRBD1. Germline CDR1 is SQVTM and CDR2 is ANQGSEA. This CDR3 has 16 amino acids. Germline trimming cut 2 bases from V and 1 base from J; bases unmatched to any gene: 7. The CDR3 protein is CSVESAQGLNTGELFF. The CDR3 DNA reads as TGCAGCGTTGAATCGGCACAGGGGTTGAACACCGGGGAGCTGTTTTTT.

This rearrangement joins TRBV24-1 to TRBJ2-5; 8 bases align to TRBD1. The J segment lost 5 bases and the V segment lost 1 base, leaving 5 bases of the junction unmatched. CDR1 is KGHDR and CDR2 is SFDVKD in the germline V gene. There are 15 residues in the CDR3. The CDR3 sequence: CATSDLTRGQETQYF. Written as DNA, the CDR3 is TGTGCCACCAGTGATTTAACCAGGGGGCAGGAGACCCAGTACTTC.

The chain is built from TRBV3-1 (or the pseudogene TRBV3-2) and TRBJ2-3, with D perhaps TRBD2 (6 bases). V lost 0 bases and J lost 4, with 11 bases in between. Germline values: CDR1 LGHDT, CDR2 YNNKEL (reference sequence). The CDR3 is 15 amino acids. Here the CDR3 DNA reads TGTGCCAGCAGCCAAGATTCCTCGGGGGCAGATACGCAGTATTTT. Translation gives CASSQDSSGADTQYF.

The rearrangement links TRBV9 to TRBJ2-3; 7 nucleotides agree with TRBD2. V shed 3 bases and J 3 bases; nucleotides not matched to a gene: 4. This CDR3 has 14 residues. Per germline, CDR1 SGDLS and CDR2 YYNGEE. In DNA, the CDR3 is TGTGCCAGCAGCGCGGGACTACCTACAGATACGCAGTATTTT. Translated, it gives CASSAGLPTDTQYF.

This rearrangement joins TRBV7-3 to TRBJ2-1; possibly TRBD1 for D (6 bases). V lost 5 bases and J lost 3, with 17 bases in between. CDR3 length equals 16 residues. Germline loops: CDR1 SGHTA, CDR2 FQGTGA. CDR3 residues: CASSPTSTGSYNEQFF. The CDR3 coding sequence is TGTGCCAGCAGCCCTACCTCGACAGGTAGCTACAATGAGCAGTTCTTC.

The count of this clone is one. The chain carries TRBV4-2 and TRBJ2-5, with 10 bases fitting TRBD2. Trimming removed 3 bases from V and 2 bases from J; junction bases left unmatched: 21. The CDR3 loop spans 21 amino acids. Germline lookup yields CDR1 LGHNA and CDR2 YNFKEQ. The CDR3 DNA sequence: TGTGCCAGCAGCCAGCTGACAGGGTACAGGTTAGCGGGAGGACCTCAAGAGACCCAGTACTTC. Amino acids: CASSQLTGYRLAGGPQETQYF.

The chain uses TRBV9 and TRBJ2-1; possibly TRBD1 for D (5 bases). CDR1 is SGDLS, CDR2 YYNGEE, per germline. This CDR3 region has 12 residues. Trimming took 4 bases from V and 9 from J, leaving 11 bases between them. The chain's CDR3 is CASSPLRGEQFF. The CDR3 nucleotides are TGTGCCAGCAGCCCCCTTAGGGGTGAGCAGTTCTTC.

V is TRBV7-6 and J is TRBJ2-5; TRBD2 matches 7 bases. There are 15 residues in the CDR3. Trimming took 1 base from V and 7 from J; bases not matched to a gene: 9. In germline, CDR1 is SGHVS, CDR2 FNYEAQ. The CDR3 protein is CASSLEASGGGTQYF. The CDR3 DNA reads as TGTGCCAGCAGCTTAGAGGCCTCTGGGGGGGGGACCCAGTACTTC.